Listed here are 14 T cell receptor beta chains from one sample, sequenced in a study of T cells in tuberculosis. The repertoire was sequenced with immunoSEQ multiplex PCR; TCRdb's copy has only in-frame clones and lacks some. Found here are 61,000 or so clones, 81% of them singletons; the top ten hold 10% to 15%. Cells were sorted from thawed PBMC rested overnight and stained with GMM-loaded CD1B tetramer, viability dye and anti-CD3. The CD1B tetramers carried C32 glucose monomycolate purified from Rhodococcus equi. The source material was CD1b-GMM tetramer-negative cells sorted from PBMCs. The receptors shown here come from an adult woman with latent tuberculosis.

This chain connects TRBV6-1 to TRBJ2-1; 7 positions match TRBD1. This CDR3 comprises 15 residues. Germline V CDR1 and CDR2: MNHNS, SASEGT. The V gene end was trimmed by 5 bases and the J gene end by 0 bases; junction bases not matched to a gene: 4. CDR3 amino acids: CASSSPGGSYNEQFF. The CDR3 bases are TGTGCCAGCAGTTCCCCAGGGGGCTCCTACAATGAGCAGTTCTTC.

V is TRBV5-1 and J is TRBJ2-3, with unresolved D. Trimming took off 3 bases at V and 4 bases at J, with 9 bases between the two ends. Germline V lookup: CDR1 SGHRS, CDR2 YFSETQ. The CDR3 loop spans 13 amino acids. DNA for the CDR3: TGCGCCAGCAGCTCCCGGTCCCCAGATACGCAGTATTTT. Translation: CASSSRSPDTQYF.

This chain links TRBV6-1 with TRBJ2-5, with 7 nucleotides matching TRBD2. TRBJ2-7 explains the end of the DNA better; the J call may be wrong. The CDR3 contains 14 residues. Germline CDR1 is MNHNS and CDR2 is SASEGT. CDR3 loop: CASVTSVSSYEQYF. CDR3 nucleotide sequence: TGTGCCAGCGTAACTAGCGTTAGCTCCTACGAGCAGTACTTC.

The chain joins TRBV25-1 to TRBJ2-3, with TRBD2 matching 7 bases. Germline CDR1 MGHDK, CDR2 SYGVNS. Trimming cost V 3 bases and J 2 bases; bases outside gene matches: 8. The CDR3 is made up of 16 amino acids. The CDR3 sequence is CASSEWEGASTDTQYF. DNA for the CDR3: TGTGCCAGCAGTGAGTGGGAGGGAGCGTCCACAGATACGCAGTATTTT.

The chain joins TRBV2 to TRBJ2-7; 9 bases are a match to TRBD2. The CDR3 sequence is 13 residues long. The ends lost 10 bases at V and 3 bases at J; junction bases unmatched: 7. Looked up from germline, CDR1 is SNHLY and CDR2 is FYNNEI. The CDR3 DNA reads TGTGCCAAGAGCGGGGGGTCCCGCTACGAGCAGTACTTC. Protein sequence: CAKSGGSRYEQYF.

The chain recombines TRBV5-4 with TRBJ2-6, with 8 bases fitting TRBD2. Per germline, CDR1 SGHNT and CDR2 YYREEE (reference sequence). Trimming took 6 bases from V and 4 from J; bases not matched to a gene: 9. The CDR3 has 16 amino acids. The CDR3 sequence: CASTPGGGLGANVLTF. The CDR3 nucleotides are TGTGCCAGCACCCCGGGAGGGGGGCTCGGGGCCAACGTCCTGACTTTC. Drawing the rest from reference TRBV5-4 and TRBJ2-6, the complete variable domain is ETGVTQSPTHLIKTRGQQVTLRCSSQSGHNTVSWYQQALGQGPQFIFQYYREEENGRGNFPPRFSGLQFPNYSSELNVNALELDDSALYLCASTPGGGLGANVLTFGAGSRLTVL.

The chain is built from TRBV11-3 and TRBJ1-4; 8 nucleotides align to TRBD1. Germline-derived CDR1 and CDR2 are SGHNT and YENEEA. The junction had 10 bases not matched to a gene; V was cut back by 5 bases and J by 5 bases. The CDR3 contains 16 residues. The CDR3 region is CASSPPKGQANEKLFF. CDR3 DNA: TGTGCCAGCAGCCCCCCAAAGGGACAGGCCAATGAAAAACTGTTTTTT. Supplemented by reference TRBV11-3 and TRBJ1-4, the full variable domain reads EAGVVQSPRYKIIEKKQPVAFWCNPISGHNTLYWYLQNLGQGPELLIRYENEEAVDDSQLPKDRFSAERLKGVDSTLKIQPAELGDSAVYLCASSPPKGQANEKLFFGSGTQLSVL.

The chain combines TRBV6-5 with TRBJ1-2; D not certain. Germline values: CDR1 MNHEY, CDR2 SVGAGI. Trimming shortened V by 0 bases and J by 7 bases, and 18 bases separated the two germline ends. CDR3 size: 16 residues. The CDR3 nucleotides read TGTGCCAGCAGTTACTCGAACCGACTCCTCGCCGGTGGCTACACCTTC. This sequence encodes CASSYSNRLLAGGYTF.

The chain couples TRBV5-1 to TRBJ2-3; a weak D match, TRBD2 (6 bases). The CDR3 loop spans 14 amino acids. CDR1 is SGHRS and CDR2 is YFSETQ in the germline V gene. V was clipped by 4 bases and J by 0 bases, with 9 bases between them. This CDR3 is CASSTSSSTDTQYF. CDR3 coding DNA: TGCGCCAGCAGCACTAGCTCTAGCACAGATACGCAGTATTTT. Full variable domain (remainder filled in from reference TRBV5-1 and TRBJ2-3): KAGVTQTPRYLIKTRGQQVTLSCSPISGHRSVSWYQQTPGQGLQFLFEYFSETQRNKGNFPGRFSGRQFSNSRSEMNVSTLELGDSALYLCASSTSSSTDTQYFGPGTRLTVL.

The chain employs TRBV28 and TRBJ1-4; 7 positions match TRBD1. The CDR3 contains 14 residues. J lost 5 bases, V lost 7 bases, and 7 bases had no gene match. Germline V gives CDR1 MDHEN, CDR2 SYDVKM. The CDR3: CASTQGQFNEKLFF. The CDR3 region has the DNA TGTGCCAGCACCCAGGGACAGTTCAATGAAAAACTGTTTTTT.

The CDR3 sequence: CASTTGRNTEAFF. CDR3 in DNA: TGTGCCAGCACCACAGGGAGAAACACTGAAGCTTTCTTT. The gene calls are TRBV6-1 and TRBJ1-1; TRBD1 is a possible D gene (6 bases). Germline V gene sequence: CDR1 MNHNS, CDR2 SASEGT. Trimming cost V 7 bases and J 2 bases, with 11 bases left between them. The CDR3 consists of 13 residues.

The DNA of the CDR3 is TGTGCCAGCAGCTTAGTAACAGGGACCAACGAGCAGTACTTC. Its protein product is CASSLVTGTNEQYF. The chain links TRBV7-2 to TRBJ2-7; D is perhaps TRBD1 (6 bases). Germline CDR1 reads SGHTA; CDR2 reads FQGNSA. There are 14 residues in the CDR3. The V gene lost 1 base and the J gene lost 5 bases, with 12 bases spanning the gap.

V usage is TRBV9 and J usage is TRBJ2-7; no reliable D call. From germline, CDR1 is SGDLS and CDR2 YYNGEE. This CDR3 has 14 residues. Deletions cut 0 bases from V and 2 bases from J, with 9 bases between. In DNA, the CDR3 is TGTGCCAGCAGCGTAGCCCCCGGTGCCTACGAGCAGTACTTC. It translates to CASSVAPGAYEQYF.

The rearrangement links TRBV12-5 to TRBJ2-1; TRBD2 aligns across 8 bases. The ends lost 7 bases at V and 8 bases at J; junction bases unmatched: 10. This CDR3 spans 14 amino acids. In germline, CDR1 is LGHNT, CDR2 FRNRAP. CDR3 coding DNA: TGTGCTAGTGCCCCCCGGCTAGCGGGTGATGAGCAGTTCTTC. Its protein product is CASAPRLAGDEQFF.